Each of the 13 T cell receptor beta chains below was sequenced from the same sample in a study of beta chain features in type 1 diabetes. Study results and limitations: TCRB CDR3s from Type 1 diabetes patients were moderately but significantly shorter in all four CD4+ subsets.

No antigen is known for these receptors. Expressed TCRB transcripts were sequenced because the isolated RNA had all been reverse transcribed beforehand. The method was immunoSEQ multiplex PCR; TCRdb's version includes in-frame clones alone and lacks a portion of them. The sample contains 640,000 or so clones, around an eighth of which appear only once. Sequences were obtained from naive CD4+ T cells from blood. The receptors were gathered from a man in his late teens or twenties with type 1 diabetes.

This clone was seen only a few times. V and J are TRBV11-1 and TRBJ1-1; D is uncertain. Between the trimmed V and J ends, which lost 3 bases and 1 base, there was a span of 6 bases. The CDR3 totals 13 residues. Per the germline V gene, CDR1 is SGHAT and CDR2 is FQDESV (reference sequence). This CDR3 reads CASSFTSNTEAFF. CDR3 nucleotide sequence: TGTGCCAGCAGCTTCACATCGAACACTGAAGCTTTCTTT.

This clone has only a few counts. The gene calls are TRBV7-9 and TRBJ1-2, with 7 positions matching TRBD1. Looked up from germline, CDR1 is SEHNR and CDR2 is FQNEAQ (reference sequence). This CDR3 spans 14 amino acids. Trimming cost V 5 bases and J 0 bases; bases outside gene matches: 3. This CDR3 is CASSDGTANYGYTF. CDR3 nucleotide sequence: TGTGCCAGCAGCGATGGGACAGCTAACTATGGCTACACCTTC.

This chain uses TRBV10-2 with TRBJ2-3; no firm D call. This CDR3 is built from 12 residues. Trimming left V 8 bases short and J 2 bases short, with 8 bases between. From germline, CDR1 is WSHSY and CDR2 SAAADI. In DNA, the CDR3 is TGCGCCAGCTCCTACCCCACAGATACGCAGTATTTT. Translating it yields CASSYPTDTQYF.

The J gene is TRBJ1-1, the V gene TRBV28, with D hard to call. Germline CDR1 reads MDHEN; CDR2 reads SYDVKM. Trimming pared 5 bases from V and 0 bases from J, leaving 10 bases between. The CDR3 loop spans 14 amino acids. The CDR3 sequence: CASSPEWLNTEAFF. Written as DNA, the CDR3 is TGTGCCAGCAGTCCCGAATGGCTGAACACTGAAGCTTTCTTT. Using reference TRBV28 and TRBJ1-1 for the parts outside the CDR3, the full variable domain is DVKVTQSSRYLVKRTGEKVFLECVQDMDHENMFWYRQDPGLGLRLIYFSYDVKMKEKGDIPEGYSVSREKKERFSLILESASTNQTSMYLCASSPEWLNTEAFFGQGTRLTVV.

In the case of this clone: In the same sample, other DNA sequences code for this CDR3. The rearrangement joins TRBV5-4 to TRBJ2-1; perhaps TRBD2 as D (6 bases). V was cut by 2 bases and J by 4 bases, with 13 bases left in between. The CDR3 loop spans 15 amino acids. The germline CDR1 and CDR2 sequences are SGHNT and YYREEE (reference sequence). The CDR3 DNA reads as TGTGCCAGCAGCTTAAGGCGGGGCACATACAATGAGCAGTTCTTC. Amino acid sequence: CASSLRRGTYNEQFF.

The rearrangement joins TRBV6-6 to TRBJ2-7; D gene unclear. The germline CDR1 and CDR2 sequences are MNHNY and SVGAGI (reference sequence). The CDR3 is 14 residues long. The V end lost 5 bases, the J end lost 0 bases, and 11 bases lay between the germline ends. CDR3 amino acids: CASSNGLSSYEQYF. The CDR3 DNA reads TGTGCCAGCAGTAACGGGTTGAGCTCCTACGAGCAGTACTTC.

The V and J genes are TRBV6-5 and TRBJ2-6; D may match TRBD1 or TRBD2 (5 bases each). The V gene lost 6 bases and the J gene lost 4 bases, with 16 bases spanning the gap. Germline V CDR1 and CDR2: MNHEY, SVGAGI. The length of the CDR3 is 16 residues. The CDR3 region has the DNA TGTGCCAGCAGCTACGGGACGACGGGCGGGGCCAACGTCCTGACTTTC. Translated, it gives CASSYGTTGGANVLTF.

This clone was seen a few times. The rearrangement joins TRBV4-1 to TRBJ1-2; 7 bases map to TRBD1. Germline trimming cut 0 bases from V and 5 bases from J; bases unmatched to any gene: 6. The germline V gene encodes CDR1 MGHRA and CDR2 YSYEKL. This CDR3 has 15 amino acids. CDR3 bases: TGCGCCAGCAGCCAAGATGAGACAGGGAGGTATGGCTACACCTTC. It is translated as CASSQDETGRYGYTF.

The chain joins TRBV5-6 to TRBJ2-1; D is ambiguous. CDR3 length equals 14 residues. Trimming shortened V by 0 bases and J by 3 bases, and 7 bases separated the two germline ends. The germline V gene encodes CDR1 SGHDT and CDR2 YYEEEE. The CDR3 spells CASSLALDYNEQFF. The CDR3 DNA reads TGTGCCAGCAGCTTGGCCCTAGACTACAATGAGCAGTTCTTC.

In this sample, this clone turned up a few times. The chain links TRBV7-9 to TRBJ1-3; the D is unclear. The V end lost 6 bases, the J end lost 1 base, and 4 bases lay between the germline ends. The CDR3 is 12 residues long. In germline, CDR1 is SEHNR, CDR2 FQNEAQ (reference sequence). The DNA for the CDR3 is TGTGCCAGCAGGCCTTCTGGAAACACCATATATTTT. The encoded protein is CASRPSGNTIYF.

The gene calls are TRBV4-2 and TRBJ2-1; a possible D gene is TRBD1 (6 bases). Trimming removed 4 bases from V and 10 bases from J, with 17 bases in between. This CDR3 spans 14 amino acids. The germline V gene encodes CDR1 LGHNA and CDR2 YNFKEQ. The CDR3 region has the DNA TGTGCCAGCAGCCCTCGAATCGACAGGCGGGAGCAGTTCTTC. The encoded protein is CASSPRIDRREQFF.

This clone was seen more than once but under ten times. The CDR3 here is CAIEEGVNTEAFF. In DNA, the CDR3 is TGTGCCATCGAAGAGGGTGTGAACACTGAAGCTTTCTTT. The J gene is TRBJ1-1, the V gene TRBV10-3; D is uncertain. Germline assignment: CDR1 ENHRY and CDR2 SYGVKD. The CDR3 consists of 13 residues. V lost 8 bases and J 0 bases, leaving 10 bases between the germline ends.

This chain joins TRBV6-1 and TRBJ2-5, with no clear D. The CDR3 loop spans 19 amino acids. V lost 3 bases, J lost 2 bases, and 25 bases lay in between. The germline gives CDR1 MNHNS, CDR2 SASEGT. Here the CDR3 DNA reads TGTGCCAGCAGTGAGGAAGATGGTCTGAGAACTGGATTACAAGAGACCCAGTACTTC. It yields the protein CASSEEDGLRTGLQETQYF.